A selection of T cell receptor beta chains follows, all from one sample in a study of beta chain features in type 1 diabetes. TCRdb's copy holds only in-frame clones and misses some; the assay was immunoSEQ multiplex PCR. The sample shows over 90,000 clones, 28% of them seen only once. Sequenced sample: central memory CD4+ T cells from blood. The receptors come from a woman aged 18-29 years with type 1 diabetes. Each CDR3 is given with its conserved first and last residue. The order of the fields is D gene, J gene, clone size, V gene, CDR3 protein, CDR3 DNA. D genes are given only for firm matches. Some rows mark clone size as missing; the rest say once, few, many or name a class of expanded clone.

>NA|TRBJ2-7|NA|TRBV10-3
CAISESTPLGGHYF
TGTGCCATCAGTGAGAGCACTCCCTTGGGGGGGCATTACTTC
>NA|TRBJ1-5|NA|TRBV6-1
CASSDNSNQPQHF
TGTGCCAGCAGTGATAATAGCAATCAGCCCCAGCATTTT
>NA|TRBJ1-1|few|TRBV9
CASSVSGIAEAFF
TGTGCCAGCAGCGTTTCGGGTATCGCTGAAGCTTTCTTT
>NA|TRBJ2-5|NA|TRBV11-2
CASSLRWAQETQYF
TGTGCCAGCAGCTTAAGGTGGGCCCAAGAGACCCAGTACTTC
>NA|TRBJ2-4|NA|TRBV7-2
CASGPTALENIQYF
TGTGCCAGCGGTCCGACAGCGCTCGAAAACATTCAGTACTTC
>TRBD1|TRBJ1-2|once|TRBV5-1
CASSSPGTGIYGYTF
TGCGCCAGCAGCTCTCCCGGGACAGGGATCTATGGCTACACCTTC
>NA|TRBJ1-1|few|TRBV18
CASSPMRTAGDTEAFF
TGTGCCAGCTCACCAATGAGGACAGCAGGCGACACTGAAGCTTTCTTT
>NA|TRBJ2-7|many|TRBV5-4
CASSDRSSYEQYF
TGTGCCAGCAGCGACCGGAGCTCCTACGAGCAGTACTTC
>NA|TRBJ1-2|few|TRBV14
CASSQDISYGYTF
TGTGCCAGCAGCCAAGATATTAGCTATGGCTACACCTTC
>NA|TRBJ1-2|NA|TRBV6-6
CASSGLGWSVNGYTF
TGTGCCAGCAGTGGCCTGGGCTGGTCGGTAAATGGCTACACCTTC
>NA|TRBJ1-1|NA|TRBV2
CASRPRTGTEAFF
TGTGCCAGCAGGCCCCGTACGGGCACTGAAGCTTTCTTT
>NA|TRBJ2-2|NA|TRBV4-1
CASSQQGGNTGELFF
TGCGCCAGCAGCCAACAGGGGGGTAACACCGGGGAGCTGTTTTTT
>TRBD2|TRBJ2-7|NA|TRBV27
CASSLSAGGSYEQYF
TGTGCCAGCAGTTTATCGGCGGGAGGCTCCTACGAGCAGTACTTC
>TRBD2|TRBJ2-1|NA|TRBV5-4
CASSSGGGVNEQFF
TGTGCCAGCAGCTCGGGGGGTGGCGTCAATGAGCAGTTCTTC
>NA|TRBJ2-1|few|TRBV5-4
CASSPQGQGRSYNEQFF
TGTGCCAGCAGCCCCCAGGGGCAGGGTAGATCCTACAATGAGCAGTTCTTC
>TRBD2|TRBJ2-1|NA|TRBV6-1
CASRIAGGLDNEQFF
TGTGCCAGCAGAATAGCGGGAGGGCTCGACAATGAGCAGTTCTTC
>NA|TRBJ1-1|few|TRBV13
CASSLNGPAEGAFF
TGTGCCAGCAGCTTAAATGGGCCGGCGGAGGGGGCTTTCTTT
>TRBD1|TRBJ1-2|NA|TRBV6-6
CASSYTSTGGHGYTF
TGTGCCAGCAGTTACACCTCGACAGGGGGGCATGGCTACACCTTC
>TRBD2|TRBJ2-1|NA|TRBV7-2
CASSWVAGGLNEQFF
TGTGCCAGCAGCTGGGTTGCGGGAGGGCTCAATGAGCAGTTCTTC
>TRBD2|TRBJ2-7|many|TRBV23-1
CASGPSGTRTYEQYF
TGCGCCAGCGGTCCAAGCGGGACTAGAACGTACGAGCAGTACTTC
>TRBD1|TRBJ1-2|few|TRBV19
CASADRDNYGYTF
TGTGCCAGTGCAGACAGGGACAACTATGGCTACACCTTC
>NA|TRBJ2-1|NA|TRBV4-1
CASSQGPFSSDRTFF
TGCGCCAGCAGCCAAGGTCCTTTTTCTAGCGATCGTACGTTCTTC
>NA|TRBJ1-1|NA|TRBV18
CASSPSGNTEAFF
TGTGCCAGCTCACCATCCGGGAACACTGAAGCTTTCTTT
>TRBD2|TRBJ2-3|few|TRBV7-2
CASSFTSGVPTDTQYF
TGTGCCAGCAGCTTTACTAGCGGGGTTCCCACAGATACGCAGTATTTT
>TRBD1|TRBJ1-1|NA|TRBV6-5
CASSSQGAEGTEAFF
TGTGCCAGCAGTTCACAGGGGGCAGAGGGCACTGAAGCTTTCTTT
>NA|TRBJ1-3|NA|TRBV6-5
CASSYSVQTGNTIYF
TGTGCCAGCAGTTACTCAGTACAGACTGGAAACACCATATATTTT
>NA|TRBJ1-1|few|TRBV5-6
CASSPWAGEAFF
TGTGCCAGCAGCCCCTGGGCGGGCGAAGCTTTCTTT
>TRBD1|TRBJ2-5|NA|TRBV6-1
CASSGQGRETQYF
TGTGCCAGCTCCGGACAGGGGCGGGAGACCCAGTACTTC
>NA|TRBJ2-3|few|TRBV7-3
CASSDRRGSTDTQYF
TGTGCCAGCAGTGATAGACGGGGTAGCACAGATACGCAGTATTTT
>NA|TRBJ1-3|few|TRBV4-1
CASSQLTSGGSSGNTIYF
TGCGCCAGCAGCCAACTTACGTCTGGAGGTAGCTCTGGAAACACCATATATTTT
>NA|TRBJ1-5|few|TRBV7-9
CASSFAGSSQPQHF
TGTGCCAGCAGCTTCGCGGGGAGTAGTCAGCCCCAGCATTTT
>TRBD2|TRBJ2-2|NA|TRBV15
CATSIHPPGLAYREELFF
TGTGCCACCAGCATCCACCCCCCGGGACTAGCATATCGGGAGGAGCTGTTTTTT
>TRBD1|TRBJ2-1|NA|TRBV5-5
CASSGGQGISEQFF
TGTGCCAGCAGCGGGGGACAGGGGATCAGTGAGCAGTTCTTC
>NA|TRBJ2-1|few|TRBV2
CASSLNRNEQFF
TGTGCCAGCAGCCTCAACCGGAATGAGCAGTTCTTC
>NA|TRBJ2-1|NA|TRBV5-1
CASSFSGNEQFF
TGCGCCAGCAGCTTTAGCGGTAATGAGCAGTTCTTC